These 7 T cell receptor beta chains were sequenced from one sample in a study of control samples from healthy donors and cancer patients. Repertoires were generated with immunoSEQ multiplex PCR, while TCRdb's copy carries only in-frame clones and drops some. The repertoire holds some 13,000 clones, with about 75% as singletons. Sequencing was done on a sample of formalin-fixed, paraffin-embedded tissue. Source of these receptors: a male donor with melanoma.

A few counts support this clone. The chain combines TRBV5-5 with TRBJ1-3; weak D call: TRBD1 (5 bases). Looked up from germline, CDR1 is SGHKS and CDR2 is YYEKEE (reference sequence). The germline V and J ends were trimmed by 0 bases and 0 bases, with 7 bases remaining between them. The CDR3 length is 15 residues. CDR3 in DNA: TGTGCCAGCAGCTTGGCGGGGGGCTCTGGAAACACCATATATTTT. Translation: CASSLAGGSGNTIYF.

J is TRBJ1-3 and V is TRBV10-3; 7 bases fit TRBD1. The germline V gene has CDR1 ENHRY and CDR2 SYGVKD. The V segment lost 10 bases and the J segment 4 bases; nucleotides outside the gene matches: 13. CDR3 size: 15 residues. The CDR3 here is CATRQGTRSGNTIYF. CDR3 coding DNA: TGTGCCACCCGACAGGGAACGCGATCGGGAAACACCATATATTTT.

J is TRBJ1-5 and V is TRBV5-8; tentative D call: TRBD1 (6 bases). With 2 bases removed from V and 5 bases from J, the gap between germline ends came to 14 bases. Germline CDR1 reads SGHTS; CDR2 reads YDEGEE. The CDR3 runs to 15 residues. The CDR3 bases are TGTGCCAGCAGCTTAGGGGGGCGCACGGATCAGCCCCAGCATTTT. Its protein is CASSLGGRTDQPQHF.

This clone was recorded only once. This CDR3 reads CASSYGQGSNEQFF. Here the CDR3 DNA reads TGTGCCAGCAGTTACGGACAGGGTTCAAATGAGCAGTTCTTC. The rearrangement uses TRBV6-2 or TRBV6-3 and TRBJ2-1, with 8 bases matching TRBD1. CDR1 and CDR2 (germline): MNHEY, SVGEGT. The junction had 4 bases not matched to a gene; V was cut back by 2 bases and J by 7 bases. The CDR3 covers 14 residues.

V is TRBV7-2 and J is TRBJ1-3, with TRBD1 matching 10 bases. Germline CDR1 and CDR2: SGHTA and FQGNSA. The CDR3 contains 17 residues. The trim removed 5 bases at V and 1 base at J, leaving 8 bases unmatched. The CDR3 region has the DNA TGTGCCAGCAGCCTGAGGGGGACAGGGGTTTCTGGAAACACCATATATTTT. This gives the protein CASSLRGTGVSGNTIYF.

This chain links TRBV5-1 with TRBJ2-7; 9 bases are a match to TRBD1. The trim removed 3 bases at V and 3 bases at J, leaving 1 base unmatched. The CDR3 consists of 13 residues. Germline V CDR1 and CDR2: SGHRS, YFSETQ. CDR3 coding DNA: TGCGCCAGCAGCTGGACAGGGGTCTACGAGCAGTACTTC. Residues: CASSWTGVYEQYF.

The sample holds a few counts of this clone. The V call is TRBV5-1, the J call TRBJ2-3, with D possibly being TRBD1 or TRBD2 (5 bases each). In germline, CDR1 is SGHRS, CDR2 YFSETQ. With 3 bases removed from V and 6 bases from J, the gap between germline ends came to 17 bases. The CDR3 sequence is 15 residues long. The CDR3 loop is CASSYGGAGGDTQYF. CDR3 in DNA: TGCGCCAGCAGCTATGGGGGTGCAGGCGGGGATACGCAGTATTTT.